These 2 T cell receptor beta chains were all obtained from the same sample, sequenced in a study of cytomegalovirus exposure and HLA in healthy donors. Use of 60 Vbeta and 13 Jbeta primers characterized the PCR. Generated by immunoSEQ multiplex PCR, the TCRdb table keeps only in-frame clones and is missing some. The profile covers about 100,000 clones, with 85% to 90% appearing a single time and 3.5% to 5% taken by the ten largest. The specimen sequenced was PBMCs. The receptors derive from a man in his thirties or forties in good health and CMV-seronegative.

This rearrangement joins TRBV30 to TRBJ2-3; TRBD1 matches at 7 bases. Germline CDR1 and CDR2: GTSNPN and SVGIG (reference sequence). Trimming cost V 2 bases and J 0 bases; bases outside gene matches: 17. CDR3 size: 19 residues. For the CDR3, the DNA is TGTGCCTGGAGTCAAAACTGGGGTATGACAGGGTCTAGCACAGATACGCAGTATTTT. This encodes CAWSQNWGMTGSSTDTQYF.

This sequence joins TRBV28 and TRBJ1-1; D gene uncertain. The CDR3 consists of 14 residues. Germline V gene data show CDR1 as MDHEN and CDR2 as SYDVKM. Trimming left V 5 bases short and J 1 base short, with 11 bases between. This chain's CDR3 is CASSPTMKNTEAFF. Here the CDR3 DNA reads TGTGCCAGCAGTCCAACAATGAAGAACACTGAAGCTTTCTTT.